This T cell receptor (beta chain) came from a study of graft-versus-host responses after intestinal transplantation (dated by TCRdb to the early 2020s). Regarding the research as a whole: Multivisceral, liver-intestinal, or isolated intestinal transplants were received by the recipients. Every recipient was given anti-thymocyte globulin induction, followed by roughly 3 years of maintenance tacrolimus and steroids. After intestinal transplantation, graft-versus-host and host-versus-graft alloreactive T cell clones in the graft, circulation and bone marrow were tracked using bulk TCR-beta CDR3 sequencing. To identify alloreactive clones, pre-transplant mixed lymphocyte reaction products were sequenced and then compared with unstimulated pre-transplant donor and recipient T cells. A cohort of about two dozen intestinal transplant recipients, including one retransplant, was enrolled, and a few patients lacking pretransplant specimens were excluded. Donor T cell macrochimerism was defined as a peak of at least 4% donor T cells among recipient peripheral blood mononuclear cells. Instead of going to the commercial service, samples from a few later patients were sequenced in-house on an Illumina MiSeq and processed with MiXCR.

Receptors were amplified or captured by the immunoSEQ multiplex PCR assay. For most patients, high-throughput TCR-beta CDR3 sequencing of genomic DNA was performed by Adaptive Biotechnologies. The original pipeline was this. TCR sequencing data were retrieved from Adaptive's ImmunoSEQ software for more than 15 patients, whereas a few other patients were processed with MiXCR and VDJtools. CDR3 nucleotide sequences shared between donor and recipient were removed because their origin could not be assigned. Alloreactive clones required at least 2-fold expansion over unstimulated cells and minimum CFSE-low frequency of 0.002% (template counts) or 0.001% (read counts). Clones were considered mappable if detected in sequenced pre-transplant spleen, lymph node, or MLR CFSE-low populations of the donor or recipient. The cumulative frequency of alloreactive clones was calculated as a percentage of all sequences, weighted by copy number. The table was pulled from immuneACCESS by TCRdb, which kept in-frame rearrangements only. Such tables lose some clones; where checked, under half of the loss comes from unresolved V genes, and the rest has no known cause. From that table come the V and J calls and clone size; the DNA was used to work out D and trimming. Across this sample there are 5,000 to 7,000 clones, with over 65% seen only once. Of the sample, over 25% is held by the ten largest clones.

The investigation overall reported the following: In patients with donor T cell macrochimerism, the allografts had high GvH to HvG T cell clonal ratios. Peak levels of circulating GvH clones were associated with declines in HvG clones early after transplant. GvH clones turned up in recipient bone marrow, with some appearing earlier in ileal mucosa or blood, a pattern consistent with an intestinal mucosal origin. The relatively low number and heterogeneity of intestinal transplant patients limited the conclusions.

Worth noting for this clone: The antigen it binds to is not known. The record has no base qualities; no much larger clone is one base away.

Including cysteine and phenylalanine, the CDR3 has 14 amino acids. Only the CDR3 DNA stays, 42 bases, in frame from base 1. V gives up 6 bases and J gives up 0 bases, and the segment between their germline ends measures 9 bases. The germline V gene yields MNHNS for CDR1 and SASEGT for CDR2. Intraepithelial and lamina propria lymphocytes were isolated from graft specimens using dithiothreitol, EDTA incubations and collagenase D digestion. Serial intestinal graft biopsy specimens collected up to 600 days after transplant underwent bulk TCR-beta sequencing. The chain is assembled from TRBV6-1 and TRBJ2-1; the D gene is tentatively TRBD1 or TRBD2, each matching 5 bases. This sample comprised ileum tissue, obtained just over 300 days after intestinal transplant. The sequence derives from a human patient who received an intestinal transplant, so some T cells may come from the graft donor. The nucleotide sequence reads TGTGCCAGCAGGAGGGGACCCTCCTACAATGAGCAGTTCTTC. Its translation reads: CASRRGPSYNEQFF.